Shown below are 9 T cell receptor beta chains from a single sample sequenced in a study of PD-1 blockade in classical Hodgkin lymphoma. Each patient experienced a relapse that followed autologous stem cell transplantation, and brentuximab vedotin exposure varied. Assay: immunoSEQ multiplex PCR; the TCRdb copy retains only in-frame clones and omits some. Seen here are about 84,000 clones, about nine tenths observed once, and the top ten hold around 20%. This specimen consisted of peripheral blood mononuclear cells (PBMCs), obtained at baseline. Source of these receptors: a human donor with classical Hodgkin lymphoma.

This CDR3 is CASGGIRRIYGYTF. The CDR3 coding sequence is TGTGCCAGCGGAGGAATCAGAAGAATCTATGGCTACACCTTC. The J gene is TRBJ1-2, the V gene TRBV2; no firm D call. Between the trimmed V and J ends, which lost 8 bases and 4 bases, there was a span of 17 bases. CDR3 size: 14 residues. CDR1 and CDR2 from the germline V gene are SNHLY and FYNNEI.

The CDR3 sequence: CASSLAGLNSETQYF. CDR3 DNA sequence: TGTGCCAGCAGCTTAGCAGGCCTTAACTCGGAGACCCAGTACTTC. The rearrangement uses TRBV7-6 and TRBJ2-5, with unresolved D. The V gene lost 0 bases and the J gene lost 5 bases, with 13 bases spanning the gap. CDR1 is SGHVS and CDR2 is FNYEAQ in the germline V gene. There are 15 residues in the CDR3.

This clone appeared once. In nucleotides, the CDR3 is TGTGCCAGCAGTTTAAGACCGGCTCAGCTGGGGAACACTGAAGCTTTCTTT. The encoded protein is CASSLRPAQLGNTEAFF. J is TRBJ1-1 and V is TRBV27; D not certain. The CDR3 has 17 amino acids. Per germline, CDR1 MNHEY and CDR2 SMNVEV (reference sequence). V was clipped by 2 bases and J by 1 base, with 17 bases between them.

V and J are TRBV19 and TRBJ2-1; possibly TRBD1 for D (6 bases). This CDR3 is 19 amino acids long. The germline gives CDR1 LNHDA, CDR2 SQIVND (reference sequence). Trimming stripped 4 bases from V and 7 bases from J, with 29 bases between. CDR3 nucleotide sequence: TGTGCCAGTAGTACATTAAGCCCTCTACGGACAGTAAGAGTTAATGAGCAGTTCTTC. It yields the protein CASSTLSPLRTVRVNEQFF.

V is TRBV19 and J is TRBJ2-1, with 10 nucleotides matching TRBD1. There are 16 residues in the CDR3. V trimming: 4 bases; J trimming: 0 bases; junction bases outside the gene matches: 3. From germline, CDR1 is LNHDA and CDR2 SQIVND (reference sequence). As DNA, the CDR3 is TGTGCCAGTAGTAGGACAGGGGGAAGCTCCTACAATGAGCAGTTCTTC. Translation gives CASSRTGGSSYNEQFF.

There are many counts of this clone. The chain couples TRBV5-4 to TRBJ1-1; no reliable D call. Germline V gives CDR1 SGHNT, CDR2 YYREEE (reference sequence). Trimming cost V 1 base and J 2 bases, with 0 bases left between them. The CDR3 has 11 residues. The DNA of the CDR3 is TGTGCCAGCAGCTTGAACACTGAAGCTTTCTTT. Its protein product is CASSLNTEAFF. Together with reference TRBV5-4 and TRBJ1-1, the CDR3 gives the full variable domain: ETGVTQSPTHLIKTRGQQVTLRCSSQSGHNTVSWYQQALGQGPQFIFQYYREEENGRGNFPPRFSGLQFPNYSSELNVNALELDDSALYLCASSLNTEAFFGQGTRLTVV.

This clone was recorded once. This chain connects TRBV11-2 to TRBJ2-7; 7 bases are shared with TRBD2. This CDR3 contains 13 residues. V was clipped by 5 bases and J by 7 bases; unmatched bases: 8. The germline V gene has CDR1 SGHAT and CDR2 FQNNGV. CDR3 DNA: TGTGCCAGCAGCCCTGGTATAGCGGGTGAGCAGTACTTC. It encodes CASSPGIAGEQYF.

This clone was observed once. The genes are TRBV6-6 and TRBJ2-7; no clear D gene. Germline-derived CDR1 and CDR2 are MNHNY and SVGAGI (reference sequence). This CDR3 is 13 amino acids long. Trimming cost V 0 bases and J 3 bases, with 6 bases left between them. CDR3 coding DNA: TGTGCCAGCAGTTACTCGGCCAGCTACGAGCAGTACTTC. Protein: CASSYSASYEQYF.

V and J are TRBV18 and TRBJ1-2; possibly TRBD1 for D (5 bases). Germline loops: CDR1 KGHSH, CDR2 LQKENI. The CDR3 runs 16 residues. Deletions cut 5 bases from V and 2 bases from J, with 18 bases between. The CDR3 sequence: CASSISGGSGNYGYTF. In DNA form, the CDR3 reads TGTGCCAGCTCAATTTCGGGGGGGTCTGGAAACTATGGCTACACCTTC.